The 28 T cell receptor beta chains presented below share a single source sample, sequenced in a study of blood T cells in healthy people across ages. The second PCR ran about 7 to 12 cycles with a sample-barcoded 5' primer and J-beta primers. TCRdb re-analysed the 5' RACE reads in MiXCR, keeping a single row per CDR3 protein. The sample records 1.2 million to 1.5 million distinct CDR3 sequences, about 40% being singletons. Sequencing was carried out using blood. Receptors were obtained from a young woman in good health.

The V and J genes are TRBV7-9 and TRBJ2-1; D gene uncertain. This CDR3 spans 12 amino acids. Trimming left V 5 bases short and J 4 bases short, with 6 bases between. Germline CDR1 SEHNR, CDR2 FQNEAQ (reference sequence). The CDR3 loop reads CASSVRYNEQFF. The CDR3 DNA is TGTGCCAGCAGCGTCCGTTACAATGAGCAGTTCTTC.

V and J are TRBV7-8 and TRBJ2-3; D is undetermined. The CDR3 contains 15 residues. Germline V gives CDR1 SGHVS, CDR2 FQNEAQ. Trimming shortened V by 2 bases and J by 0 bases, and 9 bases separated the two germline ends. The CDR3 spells CASSLMGFSTDTQYF. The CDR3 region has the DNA TGTGCCAGCAGCTTAATGGGATTTAGCACAGATACGCAGTATTTT.

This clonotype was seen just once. DNA of the CDR3: TGTGCCAGCAGCCAAGATAGCTGGGACACTGAAGCTTTCTTT. It encodes CASSQDSWDTEAFF. The V call is TRBV3-1, the J call TRBJ1-1; no clear D. V was clipped by 0 bases and J by 3 bases, with 8 bases between them. CDR1 LGHDT and CDR2 YNNKEL come from the germline V gene (reference sequence). This CDR3 is built from 14 residues. The entire variable domain, with the rest obtained from reference TRBV3-1 and TRBJ1-1, is as follows: DTAVSQTPKYLVTQMGNDKSIKCEQNLGHDTMYWYKQDSKKFLKIMFSYNNKELIINETVPNRFSPKSPDKAHLNLHINSLELGDSAVYFCASSQDSWDTEAFFGQGTRLTVV.

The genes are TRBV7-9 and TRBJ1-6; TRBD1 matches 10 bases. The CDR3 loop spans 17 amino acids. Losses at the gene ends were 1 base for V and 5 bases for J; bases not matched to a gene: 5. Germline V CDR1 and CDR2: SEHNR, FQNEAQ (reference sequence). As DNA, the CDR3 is TGTGCCAGCAGCTTAGGACAGGGGGCATCGCATAATTCACCCCTCCACTTT. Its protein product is CASSLGQGASHNSPLHF.

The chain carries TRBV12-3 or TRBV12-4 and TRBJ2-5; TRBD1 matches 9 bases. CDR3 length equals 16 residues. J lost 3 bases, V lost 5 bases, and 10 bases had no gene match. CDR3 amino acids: CASSGSLGQGKETQYF. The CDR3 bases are TGTGCCAGCAGTGGTTCCCTGGGACAGGGTAAAGAGACCCAGTACTTC.

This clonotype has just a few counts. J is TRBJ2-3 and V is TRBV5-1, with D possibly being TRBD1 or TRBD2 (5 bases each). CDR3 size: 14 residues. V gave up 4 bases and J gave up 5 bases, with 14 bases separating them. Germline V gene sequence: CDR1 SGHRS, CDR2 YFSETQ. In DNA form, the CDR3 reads TGCGCCAGCAGCCGAGGGGATTCCGGAGATACGCAGTATTTT. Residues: CASSRGDSGDTQYF.

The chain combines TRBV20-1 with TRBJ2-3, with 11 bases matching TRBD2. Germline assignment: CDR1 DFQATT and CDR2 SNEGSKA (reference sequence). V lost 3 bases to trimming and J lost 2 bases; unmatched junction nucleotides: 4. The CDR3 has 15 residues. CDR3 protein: CSARATSGDTDTQYF. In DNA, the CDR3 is TGCAGTGCTAGGGCGACTAGCGGGGACACAGATACGCAGTATTTT.

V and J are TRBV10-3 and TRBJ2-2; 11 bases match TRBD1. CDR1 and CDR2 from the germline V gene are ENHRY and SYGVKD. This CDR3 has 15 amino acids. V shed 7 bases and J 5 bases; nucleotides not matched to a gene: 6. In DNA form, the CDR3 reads TGTGCCATCACGGGGACAGGGGGTGAGACCGGGGAGCTGTTTTTT. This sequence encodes CAITGTGGETGELFF.

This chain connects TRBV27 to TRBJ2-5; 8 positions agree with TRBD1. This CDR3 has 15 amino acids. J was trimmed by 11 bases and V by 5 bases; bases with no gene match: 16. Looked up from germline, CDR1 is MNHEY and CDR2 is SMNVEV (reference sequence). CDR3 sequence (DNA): TGTGCCAGCAGTCCGACAGGGGCGACCTACAATGAGCAGTACTTC. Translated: CASSPTGATYNEQYF.

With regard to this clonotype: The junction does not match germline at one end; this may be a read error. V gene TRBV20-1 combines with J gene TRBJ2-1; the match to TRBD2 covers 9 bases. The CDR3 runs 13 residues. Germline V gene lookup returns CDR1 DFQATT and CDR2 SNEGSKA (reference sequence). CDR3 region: CSALRTSANVQFF. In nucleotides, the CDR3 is TGCAGTGCTCTGCGGACTAGCGCGAATGTGCAGTTCTTC.

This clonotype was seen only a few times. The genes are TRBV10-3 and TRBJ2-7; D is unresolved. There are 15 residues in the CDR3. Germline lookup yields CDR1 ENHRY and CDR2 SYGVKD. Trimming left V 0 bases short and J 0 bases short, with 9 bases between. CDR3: CAISESPGPSYEQYF. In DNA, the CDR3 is TGTGCCATCAGTGAGTCGCCAGGACCCTCCTACGAGCAGTACTTC.

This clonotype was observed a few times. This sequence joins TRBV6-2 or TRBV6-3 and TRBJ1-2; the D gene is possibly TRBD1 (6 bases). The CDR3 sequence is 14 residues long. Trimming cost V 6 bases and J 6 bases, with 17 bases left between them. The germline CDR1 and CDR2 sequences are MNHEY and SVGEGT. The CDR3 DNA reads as TGTGCCAGCAGATCCGTGGACAGTCCAGATGGCTACACCTTC. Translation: CASRSVDSPDGYTF.

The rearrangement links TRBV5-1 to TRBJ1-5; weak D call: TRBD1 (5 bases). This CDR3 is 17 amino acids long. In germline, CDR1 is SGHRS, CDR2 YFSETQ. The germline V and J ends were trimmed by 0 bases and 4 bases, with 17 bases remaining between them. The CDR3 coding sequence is TGCGCCAGCAGCTTGGTACCTATAGGGGTGGGAAATCAGCCCCAGCATTTT. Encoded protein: CASSLVPIGVGNQPQHF.

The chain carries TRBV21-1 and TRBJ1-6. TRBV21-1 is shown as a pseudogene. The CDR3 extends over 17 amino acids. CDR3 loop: CASSKVENGLGDSPLHF. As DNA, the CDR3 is TGTGCCAGCAGCAAAGTCGAGAACGGGCTTGGGGATTCACCCCTCCACTTT.

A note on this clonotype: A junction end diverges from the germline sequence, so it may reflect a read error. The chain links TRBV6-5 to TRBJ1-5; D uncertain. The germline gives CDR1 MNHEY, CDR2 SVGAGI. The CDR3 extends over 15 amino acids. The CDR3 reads CASSYSRITGKPQHF. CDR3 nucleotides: TGTGCCAGCAGCTACTCCAGGATCACGGGCAAGCCCCAGCATTTT.

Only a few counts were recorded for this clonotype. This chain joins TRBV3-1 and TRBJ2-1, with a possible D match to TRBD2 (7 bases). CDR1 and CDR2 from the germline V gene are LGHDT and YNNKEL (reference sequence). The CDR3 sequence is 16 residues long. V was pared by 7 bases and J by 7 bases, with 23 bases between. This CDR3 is CASNRNGGGAENEQFF. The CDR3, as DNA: TGTGCCAGCAACCGAAACGGCGGGGGCGCAGAGAATGAGCAGTTCTTC.

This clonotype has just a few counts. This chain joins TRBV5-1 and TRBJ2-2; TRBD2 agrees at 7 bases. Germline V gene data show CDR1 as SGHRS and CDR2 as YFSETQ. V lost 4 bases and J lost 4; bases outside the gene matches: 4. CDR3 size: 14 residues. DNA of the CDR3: TGCGCCAGCAGCCGGGGACTACTCACCGGGGAGCTGTTTTTT. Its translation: CASSRGLLTGELFF.

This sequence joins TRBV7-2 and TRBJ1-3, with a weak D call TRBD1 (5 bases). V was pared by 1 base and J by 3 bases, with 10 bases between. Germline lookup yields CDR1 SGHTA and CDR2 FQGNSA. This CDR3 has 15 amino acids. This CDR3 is CASSLVSRVGNTIYF. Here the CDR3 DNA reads TGTGCCAGCAGCTTAGTTTCCAGGGTTGGAAACACCATATATTTT. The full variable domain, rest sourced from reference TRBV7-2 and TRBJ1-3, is GAGVSQSPSNKVTEKGKDVELRCDPISGHTALYWYRQSLGQGLEFLIYFQGNSAPDKSGLPSDRFSAERTGGSVSTLTIQRTQQEDSAVYLCASSLVSRVGNTIYFGEGSWLTVV.

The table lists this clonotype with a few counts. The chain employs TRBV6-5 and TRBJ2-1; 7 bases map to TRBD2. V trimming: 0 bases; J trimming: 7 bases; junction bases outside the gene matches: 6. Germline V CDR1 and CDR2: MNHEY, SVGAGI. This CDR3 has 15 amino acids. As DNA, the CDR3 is TGTGCCAGCAGTTACTCCTTTTTCGGGGGGAATGAGCAGTTCTTC. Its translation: CASSYSFFGGNEQFF.

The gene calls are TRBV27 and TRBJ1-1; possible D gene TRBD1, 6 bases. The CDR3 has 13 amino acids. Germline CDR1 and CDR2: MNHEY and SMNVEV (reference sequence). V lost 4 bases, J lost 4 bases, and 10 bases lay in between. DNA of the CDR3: TGTGCCAGCAGTTACAGGGAAGGCACTGAAGCTTTCTTT. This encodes CASSYREGTEAFF.

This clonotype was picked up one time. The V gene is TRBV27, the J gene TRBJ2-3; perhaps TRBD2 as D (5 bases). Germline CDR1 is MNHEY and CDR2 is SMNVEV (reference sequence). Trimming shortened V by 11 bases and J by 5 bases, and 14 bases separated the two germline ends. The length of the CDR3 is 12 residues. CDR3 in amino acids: CAGKREGDTQYF. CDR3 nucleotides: TGTGCCGGCAAGAGGGAAGGAGATACGCAGTATTTT.

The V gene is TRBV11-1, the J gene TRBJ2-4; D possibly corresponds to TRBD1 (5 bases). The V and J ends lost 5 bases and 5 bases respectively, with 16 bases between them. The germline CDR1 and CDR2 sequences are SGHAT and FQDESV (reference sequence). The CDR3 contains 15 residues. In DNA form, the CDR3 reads TGTGCCAGCAGCCAGGGAAGGGCAGCTCAAAACATTCAGTACTTC. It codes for CASSQGRAAQNIQYF.

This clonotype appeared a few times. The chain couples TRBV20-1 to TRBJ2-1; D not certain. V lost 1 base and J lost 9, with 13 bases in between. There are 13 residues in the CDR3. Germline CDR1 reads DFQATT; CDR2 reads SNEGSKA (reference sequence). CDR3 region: CSARGLGFAEQFF. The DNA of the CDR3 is TGCAGTGCTAGAGGGTTAGGGTTTGCTGAGCAGTTCTTC.

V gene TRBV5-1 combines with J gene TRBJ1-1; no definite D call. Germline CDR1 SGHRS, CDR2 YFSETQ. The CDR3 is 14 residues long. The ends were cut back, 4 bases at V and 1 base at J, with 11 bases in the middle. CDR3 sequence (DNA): TGCGCCAGCAGCGGGCCCAATACGAACACTGAAGCTTTCTTT. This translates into CASSGPNTNTEAFF.

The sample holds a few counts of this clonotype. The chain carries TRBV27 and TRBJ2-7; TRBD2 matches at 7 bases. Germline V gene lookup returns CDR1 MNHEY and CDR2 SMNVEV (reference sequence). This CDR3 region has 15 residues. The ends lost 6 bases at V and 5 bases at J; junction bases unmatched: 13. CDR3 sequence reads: CASSGLADIPHEQYF. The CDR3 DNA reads TGTGCCAGCAGCGGGCTAGCGGACATTCCGCACGAGCAGTACTTC.

The CDR3 loop reads CASSAAPGTGVEKLFF. CDR3 sequence (DNA): TGCGCCAGCAGTGCCGCCCCTGGGACAGGGGTCGAAAAACTGTTTTTT. The chain joins TRBV5-1 to TRBJ1-4; TRBD1 matches at 10 bases. With V trimmed by 5 bases and J by 8 bases, 12 bases remained unmatched. The germline gives CDR1 SGHRS, CDR2 YFSETQ. The CDR3 sequence is 16 residues long.

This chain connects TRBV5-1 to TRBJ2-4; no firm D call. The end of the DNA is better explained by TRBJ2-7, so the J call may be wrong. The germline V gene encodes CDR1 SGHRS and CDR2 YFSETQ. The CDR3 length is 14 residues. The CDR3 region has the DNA TGCGCCAGCAGTACGTCCCTCCCTACCTACGAGCAGTACTTC. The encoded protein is CASSTSLPTYEQYF.

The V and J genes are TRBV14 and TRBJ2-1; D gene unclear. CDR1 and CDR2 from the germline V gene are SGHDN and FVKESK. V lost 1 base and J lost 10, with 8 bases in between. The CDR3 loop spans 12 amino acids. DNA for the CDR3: TGTGCCAGCAGCCAAGTTAGGGTCGAGCAGTTCTTC. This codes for CASSQVRVEQFF.